This record looks at one TCR beta chain sequence and its context. Primers included in the PCR were 60 Vbeta and 13 Jbeta primers. Profiled with immunoSEQ multiplex PCR; TCRdb holds only in-frame clones, not every one. The sample has about 130,000 clones. The record originates from a study of cytomegalovirus exposure and HLA in healthy donors. V lost 0 bases to trimming and J lost 7 bases, with 13 bases between them. Germline CDR1 and CDR2: SGHRS and YFSETQ. The CDR3 length is 15 residues. The sequenced sample was PBMCs. The chain couples TRBV5-1 to TRBJ1-4; no definite D call. This sequence was found in a woman aged 40 to 55 in good health and CMV-seronegative. CDR3 sequence: CASSLASGPPEKLFF. In DNA form, the CDR3 reads TGCGCCAGCAGCTTGGCCAGCGGCCCGCCTGAAAAACTGTTTTTT.